Below, 32 T cell receptor beta chains from the same sample are listed, as sequenced in a study of blood T cell repertoires in COVID-19 (TCRdb year 2020). Library preparation was by the immunoSEQ multiplex PCR assay. Here the immuneACCESS table is served through TCRdb, limited to in-frame sequences with V and J called. Missing clones are a known gap in these copies; in checked studies unresolved V genes cover under half, and the rest lacks a known reason. The sample table lists roughly 330,000 clones, about 90% of them with a count of one. The ten largest clones take up approximately 5% of the sample. Sequencing input: PBMCs or T cells enriched from blood (not recorded which). These receptors all come from a woman in her twenties or thirties who had recovered from COVID-19.

CDR3 nucleotides: TGTGCCAGCAGCTTGGACACCAACACTGAAGCTTTCTTT. Residues: CASSLDTNTEAFF. The chain employs TRBV5-4 and TRBJ1-1, with no clear D. Germline CDR1 SGHNT, CDR2 YYREEE (reference sequence). CDR3 length equals 13 residues. V was cut by 0 bases and J by 2 bases, with 5 bases left in between.

J is TRBJ1-2 and V is TRBV30; possible D gene TRBD1, 6 bases. Germline CDR1 reads GTSNPN; CDR2 reads SVGIG (reference sequence). This CDR3 contains 11 residues. V shed 3 bases and J shed 8 bases, with 10 bases lying between them. The CDR3 DNA is TGTGCCTGGAGAAGGGGGTACGGCTACACCTTC. This translates into CAWRRGYGYTF.

The rearrangement joins TRBV3-1 (or the pseudogene TRBV3-2) to TRBJ1-6; D unresolved. Trimming pared 1 base from V and 4 bases from J, leaving 5 bases between. The CDR3 loop spans 14 amino acids. In germline, CDR1 is LGHDT, CDR2 YNNKEL (reference sequence). CDR3 nucleotides: TGTGCCAGCAGCCAAGTCTCTTATAATTCACCCCTCCACTTT. Its protein is CASSQVSYNSPLHF.

This clone was observed a few times. This chain connects TRBV11-2 to TRBJ1-5; the match to TRBD1 covers 7 bases. CDR1 and CDR2 from the germline V gene are SGHAT and FQNNGV. The CDR3 is 15 residues long. V shed 3 bases and J 7 bases; nucleotides not matched to a gene: 9. CDR3 sequence reads: CASSFTGEVGQPQHF. Here the CDR3 DNA reads TGTGCCAGCAGCTTCACAGGGGAGGTGGGCCAGCCCCAGCATTTT.

The V gene is TRBV30, the J gene TRBJ1-1, with D unresolved. Germline V gene sequence: CDR1 GTSNPN, CDR2 SVGIG (reference sequence). V lost 3 bases and J 5 bases, leaving 7 bases between the germline ends. The CDR3 has 11 residues. In DNA form, the CDR3 reads TGTGCCTGGAGCCAAGCGACTGAAGCTTTCTTT. It specifies CAWSQATEAFF.

This sequence joins TRBV19 and TRBJ1-1, with D perhaps TRBD1 (6 bases). This CDR3 comprises 15 residues. CDR1 is LNHDA and CDR2 is SQIVND in the germline V gene (reference sequence). With 9 bases removed from V and 1 base from J, the gap between germline ends came to 18 bases. CDR3 amino acids: CASRTGKTGNTEAFF. The CDR3 nucleotides read TGTGCCAGCCGAACAGGGAAAACGGGGAACACTGAAGCTTTCTTT.

V usage is TRBV19 and J usage is TRBJ1-1; 7 positions match TRBD1. Trimming took 6 bases from V and 0 from J; bases not matched to a gene: 16. CDR3 length equals 18 residues. The germline gives CDR1 LNHDA, CDR2 SQIVND (reference sequence). CDR3 in amino acids: CASSPHRGIEVMNTEAFF. The CDR3 DNA reads as TGTGCCAGTAGCCCCCACAGGGGTATTGAAGTTATGAACACTGAAGCTTTCTTT.

V is TRBV6-2 or TRBV6-3 and J is TRBJ1-2, with D maybe TRBD1 (5 bases). The CDR3 has 14 amino acids. Trimming shortened V by 0 bases and J by 11 bases, and 16 bases separated the two germline ends. Per germline, CDR1 MNHEY and CDR2 SVGEGT. The CDR3 region has the DNA TGTGCCAGCAGTTACTCGATGCAGGGTAGCGGTTACACCTTC. Its protein product is CASSYSMQGSGYTF.

This rearrangement joins TRBV30 to TRBJ1-2; 10 nucleotides agree with TRBD1. This CDR3 region has 14 residues. V was clipped by 3 bases and J by 8 bases; unmatched bases: 9. Germline V gene lookup returns CDR1 GTSNPN and CDR2 SVGIG (reference sequence). CDR3 bases: TGTGCCTGGAGCCCTCGACAGGGGGCTTTGGGCTACACCTTC. Translated, it gives CAWSPRQGALGYTF. The full variable domain, its missing parts supplied by reference TRBV30 and TRBJ1-2, is SQTIHQWPATLVQPVGSPLSLECTVEGTSNPNLYWYRQAAGRGLQLLFYSVGIGQISSEVPQNLSASRPQDRQFILSSKKLLLSDSGFYLCAWSPRQGALGYTFGSGTRLTVV.

This clone was picked up a small number of times. The V and J genes are TRBV11-2 and TRBJ1-2, with a weak D call TRBD1 (6 bases). The germline V and J ends were trimmed by 5 bases and 8 bases, with 24 bases remaining between them. This CDR3 comprises 16 residues. In germline, CDR1 is SGHAT, CDR2 FQNNGV. The CDR3 nucleotides read TGTGCCAGCAGCCGAACCTTATCGGGGGGCAAATGGGGCTACACCTTC. This codes for CASSRTLSGGKWGYTF.

This chain uses TRBV9 with TRBJ1-2; 7 bases are a match to TRBD1. Trimming took 3 bases from V and 7 from J; bases not matched to a gene: 6. The CDR3 has 13 amino acids. Germline V gene lookup returns CDR1 SGDLS and CDR2 YYNGEE. The CDR3: CASSGQGFRGYTF. CDR3 in DNA: TGTGCCAGCAGCGGACAGGGATTTCGTGGCTACACCTTC.

The chain's CDR3 is CASSKTGGNTEAFF. CDR3 nucleotide sequence: TGTGCCAGCAGCAAGACAGGGGGGAACACTGAAGCTTTCTTT. The rearrangement joins TRBV3-1 (or the pseudogene TRBV3-2) to TRBJ1-1; 9 positions agree with TRBD1. The CDR3 loop spans 14 amino acids. Germline V gene lookup returns CDR1 LGHDT and CDR2 YNNKEL (reference sequence). Losses at the gene ends were 5 bases for V and 1 base for J; bases not matched to a gene: 2.

The CDR3 region has the DNA TGTGCCAGCAGCTTGGAACCGACAGGGGGAAGGGGGTTGGAAGCTTTCTTT. Amino acids: CASSLEPTGGRGLEAFF. The rearrangement links TRBV5-4 to TRBJ1-1, with TRBD1 matching 9 bases. The CDR3 contains 17 residues. J was trimmed by 8 bases and V by 0 bases; bases with no gene match: 14. Germline CDR1 is SGHNT and CDR2 is YYREEE (reference sequence). The full variable domain, in which reference TRBV5-4 and TRBJ1-1 provide the parts outside the CDR3, is ETGVTQSPTHLIKTRGQQVTLRCSSQSGHNTVSWYQQALGQGPQFIFQYYREEENGRGNFPPRFSGLQFPNYSSELNVNALELDDSALYLCASSLEPTGGRGLEAFFGQGTRLTVV.

This chain links TRBV5-1 with TRBJ2-7, with 8 bases matching TRBD1. Germline V gene data show CDR1 as SGHRS and CDR2 as YFSETQ. The CDR3 consists of 14 residues. CDR3 sequence: CASRDTGGIYEQYF. The CDR3 nucleotides are TGCGCGTCCCGAGATACAGGGGGGATATACGAGCAGTACTTC. Variable domain in full (rest from reference TRBV5-1 and TRBJ2-7): KAGVTQTPRYLIKTRGQQVTLSCSPISGHRSVSWYQQTPGQGLQFLFEYFSETQRNKGNFPGRFSGRQFSNSRSEMNVSTLELGDSALYLCASRDTGGIYEQYFGPGTRLTVT.

This chain joins TRBV11-3 and TRBJ2-5; D gene ambiguous. The length of the CDR3 is 13 residues. The germline V and J ends were trimmed by 0 bases and 4 bases, with 6 bases remaining between them. Per germline, CDR1 SGHNT and CDR2 YENEEA. The CDR3, as DNA: TGTGCCAGCAGCTTAGATCTTCGAGAGACCCAGTACTTC. Translating it yields CASSLDLRETQYF.

This clone appeared a single time. The chain couples TRBV6-5 to TRBJ1-3; D gene uncertain. The germline V and J ends were trimmed by 6 bases and 1 base, with 13 bases remaining between them. The CDR3 is made up of 15 amino acids. Germline V CDR1 and CDR2: MNHEY, SVGAGI. The DNA of the CDR3 is TGTGCCAGCAGCCCCCTCGTGAGTTCTGGAAACACCATATATTTT. Translated: CASSPLVSSGNTIYF.

The rearrangement uses TRBV5-6 and TRBJ2-7; 8 bases line up with TRBD2. Germline V lookup: CDR1 SGHDT, CDR2 YYEEEE. The CDR3 totals 14 residues. J lost 3 bases, V lost 1 base, and 3 bases had no gene match. CDR3 sequence reads: CASSLLAGYYEQYF. CDR3 DNA sequence: TGTGCCAGCAGCTTGTTAGCGGGGTACTACGAGCAGTACTTC. Using reference TRBV5-6 and TRBJ2-7 for the parts outside the CDR3, the full variable domain is DAGVTQSPTHLIKTRGQQVTLRCSPKSGHDTVSWYQQALGQGPQFIFQYYEEEERQRGNFPDRFSGHQFPNYSSELNVNALLLGDSALYLCASSLLAGYYEQYFGPGTRLTVT.

This chain uses TRBV19 with TRBJ2-3, with 10 nucleotides matching TRBD2. There are 15 residues in the CDR3. Germline V CDR1 and CDR2: LNHDA, SQIVND (reference sequence). The junction had 1 base not matched to a gene; V was cut back by 4 bases and J by 0 bases. CDR3 sequence (DNA): TGTGCCAGTAGTAGGACTAGCGGTAGCACAGATACGCAGTATTTT. Its protein product is CASSRTSGSTDTQYF.

This clone was counted a single time. V and J are TRBV27 and TRBJ1-4, with D perhaps matching TRBD1 (6 bases). Germline CDR1 MNHEY, CDR2 SMNVEV (reference sequence). The length of the CDR3 is 15 residues. Trimming removed 5 bases at V and 6 bases at J, with 16 bases between. The CDR3 protein is CASSPQGWGDEKLFF. Here the CDR3 DNA reads TGTGCCAGCAGTCCCCAGGGGTGGGGAGATGAAAAACTGTTTTTT.

J is TRBJ1-1 and V is TRBV18; no clear D gene. Trimming pared 2 bases from V and 6 bases from J, leaving 10 bases between. Germline assignment: CDR1 KGHSH and CDR2 LQKENI. The CDR3 sequence is 13 residues long. The CDR3 protein is CASSPESRPEAFF. The CDR3 DNA sequence: TGTGCCAGCTCACCAGAGAGCCGCCCTGAAGCTTTCTTT.

The chain couples TRBV4-1 to TRBJ2-1; D not certain. The CDR3 contains 15 residues. V was trimmed by 0 bases and J by 9 bases, leaving 15 bases between them. Germline V gene data show CDR1 as MGHRA and CDR2 as YSYEKL. The CDR3 region is CASSQEPGVAGEQFF. The CDR3 DNA is TGCGCCAGCAGCCAAGAGCCTGGCGTAGCTGGTGAGCAGTTCTTC.

The rearrangement uses TRBV11-2 and TRBJ1-4; tentatively, D is TRBD1 (6 bases). CDR1 and CDR2 (germline): SGHAT, FQNNGV. The CDR3 length is 14 residues. Trimming removed 5 bases at V and 8 bases at J, with 15 bases between. The CDR3 DNA is TGTGCCAGCAGCCGTAACAGGGTAGAGGAAAAACTGTTTTTT. Translated, it gives CASSRNRVEEKLFF.

The chain joins TRBV5-6 to TRBJ1-6, with a possible D match to TRBD1 (5 bases). The CDR3 contains 17 residues. In germline, CDR1 is SGHDT, CDR2 YYEEEE. Between the trimmed V and J ends, which lost 0 bases and 4 bases, there was a span of 14 bases. CDR3 nucleotides: TGTGCCAGCAGCTTGGAAACGGCAGGGCCTTATAATTCACCCCTCCACTTT. It specifies CASSLETAGPYNSPLHF.

The sample holds one count of this clone. A read error is possible here, since a much larger clone lies one base away. Within the sample, other DNA sequences also encode this same CDR3. The chain is built from TRBV7-3 and TRBJ1-1; D not certain. The V end was cut by 2 bases, the J end by 0 bases, with 4 bases between. The CDR3 runs to 13 residues. Germline lookup yields CDR1 SGHTA and CDR2 FQGTGA. CDR3 nucleotides: TGTGCCAGCAGCTTAGGCATGAACACTGAAGCTTTCTTT. This encodes CASSLGMNTEAFF.

The V call is TRBV2, the J call TRBJ1-6, with D uncertain. V was trimmed by 8 bases and J by 0 bases, leaving 14 bases between them. The CDR3 totals 16 residues. Germline CDR1 is SNHLY and CDR2 is FYNNEI. The CDR3 loop reads CASGERESSYNSPLHF. CDR3 nucleotide sequence: TGTGCCAGCGGGGAGAGGGAGAGCTCCTATAATTCACCCCTCCACTTT. Complete variable domain (other parts from reference TRBV2 and TRBJ1-6): EPEVTQTPSHQVTQMGQEVILRCVPISNHLYFYWYRQILGQKVEFLVSFYNNEISEKSEIFDDQFSVERPDGSNFTLKIRSTKLEDSAMYFCASGERESSYNSPLHFGNGTRLTVT.

The chain uses TRBV19 and TRBJ2-1; 9 positions agree with TRBD2. The CDR3 runs to 15 residues. With 2 bases clipped from V and 10 bases from J, the junction kept 9 bases outside the gene matches. Germline CDR1 reads LNHDA; CDR2 reads SQIVND (reference sequence). The CDR3 DNA follows: TGTGCCAGTAGTATATCTGGGACTAGCTTTGAGGAGCAGTTCTTC. Its protein product is CASSISGTSFEEQFF.

The V gene is TRBV7-8, the J gene TRBJ2-5; TRBD2 might be the D (5 bases). Germline CDR1 is SGHVS and CDR2 is FQNEAQ. There are 15 residues in the CDR3. The V end was cut by 2 bases, the J end by 9 bases, with 19 bases between. The CDR3 is CASSLRALVAQAQYF. CDR3 DNA: TGTGCCAGCAGCTTAAGGGCACTAGTAGCCCAGGCCCAGTACTTC.

The chain is built from TRBV3-1 (or the pseudogene TRBV3-2) and TRBJ2-5; D is perhaps TRBD2 (5 bases). CDR3 length equals 16 residues. Trimming pared 4 bases from V and 5 bases from J, leaving 20 bases between. Germline CDR1 LGHDT, CDR2 YNNKEL (reference sequence). The CDR3 is CASSPHLSGRGETQYF. CDR3 DNA sequence: TGTGCCAGCAGCCCTCACCTTAGTGGACGAGGGGAGACCCAGTACTTC.

The rearrangement uses TRBV7-8 and TRBJ1-2; D not resolved. The germline V and J ends were trimmed by 7 bases and 6 bases, with 15 bases remaining between them. This CDR3 has 13 residues. In germline, CDR1 is SGHVS, CDR2 FQNEAQ. The CDR3 coding sequence is TGTGCCAGCACCGACGCGTGGGCTCATGGCTACACCTTC. Amino acids: CASTDAWAHGYTF.

The gene calls are TRBV19 and TRBJ1-6; 8 bases are shared with TRBD1. The germline CDR1 and CDR2 sequences are LNHDA and SQIVND (reference sequence). The CDR3 extends over 16 amino acids. J gave up 7 bases and V 6 bases, and 11 bases lay outside the gene matches. CDR3 region: CASSRPPQGANSPLHF. Here the CDR3 DNA reads TGTGCCAGTAGCCGGCCGCCCCAGGGGGCGAATTCACCCCTCCACTTT.

There are a few counts of this clone. This chain joins TRBV9 and TRBJ1-6; D gene ambiguous. With 3 bases removed from V and 8 bases from J, the gap between germline ends came to 12 bases. From germline, CDR1 is SGDLS and CDR2 YYNGEE. The CDR3 loop spans 14 amino acids. Here the CDR3 reads CASSGLPVDSPLHF. CDR3 nucleotides: TGTGCCAGCAGCGGTCTCCCGGTGGATTCACCCCTCCACTTT.

The chain employs TRBV19 and TRBJ1-2; maybe TRBD1 (6 bases). CDR3 length equals 16 residues. Germline V gene data show CDR1 as LNHDA and CDR2 as SQIVND (reference sequence). The V end lost 3 bases, the J end lost 0 bases, and 14 bases lay between the germline ends. CDR3 residues: CASSMSRTAANYGYTF. The CDR3, as DNA: TGTGCCAGTAGTATGAGCCGGACAGCAGCTAACTATGGCTACACCTTC.